One sample yielded the 19 T cell receptor beta chains listed below, sequenced in a study of blood T cell repertoires in COVID-19. Repertoires were generated with immunoSEQ multiplex PCR, while TCRdb's copy carries only in-frame clones and drops some. The sample consists of tens of thousands of clones, 70% to 90% of them appearing once. The specimen was peripheral blood. The receptors derive from a man aged 65-85 years with active COVID-19.

This rearrangement joins TRBV6-5 to TRBJ2-3; 7 nucleotides match TRBD1. The V gene end was trimmed by 9 bases and the J gene end by 2 bases; junction bases not matched to a gene: 5. The CDR3 runs to 13 residues. CDR1 is MNHEY and CDR2 is SVGAGI in the germline V gene. Written as DNA, the CDR3 is TGTGCCAGGGTGACAGGGACCACAGATACGCAGTATTTT. Translated, it gives CARVTGTTDTQYF.

This clone was seen more than once but under ten times. J is TRBJ1-6 and V is TRBV5-6, with D tentatively TRBD1 (6 bases). The CDR3 length is 15 residues. Trimming took 1 base from V and 5 from J, leaving 10 bases between them. Germline V gene data show CDR1 as SGHDT and CDR2 as YYEEEE. Here the CDR3 reads CASSLYRDNNSPLHF. CDR3 nucleotides: TGTGCCAGCAGCTTGTACAGGGACAATAATTCACCCCTCCACTTT.

The gene calls are TRBV7-8 and TRBJ2-7; 9 bases align to TRBD1. V trimming: 5 bases; J trimming: 0 bases; junction bases outside the gene matches: 5. Germline V lookup: CDR1 SGHVS, CDR2 FQNEAQ. CDR3 length equals 15 residues. The chain's CDR3 is CASSHRDRDSYEQYF. As DNA, the CDR3 is TGTGCCAGCAGCCACCGGGACAGGGACTCCTACGAGCAGTACTTC.

V and J are TRBV6-2 or TRBV6-3 and TRBJ2-2, with a weak D call TRBD1 (6 bases). Germline CDR1 reads MNHEY; CDR2 reads SVGEGT. Trimming removed 6 bases at V and 3 bases at J, with 14 bases between. This CDR3 spans 15 amino acids. The CDR3 sequence is CASSIPGQDTGELFF. CDR3 DNA: TGTGCCAGCAGCATACCGGGACAAGACACCGGGGAGCTGTTTTTT.

The chain is built from TRBV7-2 and TRBJ2-2; D unresolved. CDR1 is SGHTA and CDR2 is FQGNSA in the germline V gene. The CDR3 has 15 amino acids. Between the trimmed V and J ends, which lost 0 bases and 5 bases, there was a span of 10 bases. The CDR3, as DNA: TGTGCCAGCAGCTTAGCGCGTAGTGCTACCGGGGAGCTGTTTTTT. As protein: CASSLARSATGELFF.

J is TRBJ1-4 and V is TRBV2; 8 positions agree with TRBD1. This CDR3 has 14 residues. Trimming at V came to 8 bases and at J to 3 bases, leaving 5 bases not matched to a gene. Per germline, CDR1 SNHLY and CDR2 FYNNEI. CDR3 in amino acids: CASCRQGSNEKLFF. CDR3 bases: TGTGCCAGCTGTAGACAGGGGTCTAATGAAAAACTGTTTTTT.

The rearrangement uses TRBV12-5 and TRBJ2-7; no definite D call. V lost 4 bases, J lost 7 bases, and 8 bases lay in between. CDR1 and CDR2 from the germline V gene are LGHNT and FRNRAP. CDR3 length: 11 residues. CDR3 region: CASGSGREQYF. CDR3 DNA: TGTGCTAGTGGTTCTGGTCGGGAGCAGTACTTC.

The V call is TRBV9, the J call TRBJ2-7; 7 bases match TRBD1. The CDR3 extends over 14 amino acids. V lost 4 bases, J lost 5 bases, and 9 bases stayed unmatched. CDR1 is SGDLS and CDR2 is YYNGEE in the germline V gene. The CDR3 spells CASSPRQGGNEQYF. The CDR3 nucleotides are TGTGCCAGCAGCCCTCGACAGGGTGGAAACGAGCAGTACTTC.

The V gene is TRBV19, the J gene TRBJ2-7, with 7 bases identical to TRBD1. In germline, CDR1 is LNHDA, CDR2 SQIVND (reference sequence). V gave up 1 base and J gave up 6 bases; unmatched junction bases: 6. This CDR3 region has 14 residues. CDR3: CASSIGQGESEQYF. DNA for the CDR3: TGTGCCAGTAGTATAGGTCAGGGGGAGTCCGAGCAGTACTTC.

The chain carries TRBV12-3 or TRBV12-4 and TRBJ2-5; unclear D gene. This CDR3 is 13 amino acids long. Between the trimmed V and J ends, which lost 5 bases and 5 bases, there was a span of 12 bases. The CDR3: CASSPQVPETQYF. The CDR3 nucleotides read TGTGCCAGCAGTCCCCAGGTACCGGAGACCCAGTACTTC.

This clone was counted a single time. The gene calls are TRBV18 and TRBJ2-2; D may be TRBD1 (5 bases). The V and J ends lost 1 base and 2 bases respectively, with 11 bases between them. Germline CDR1 KGHSH, CDR2 LQKENI. The CDR3 contains 16 residues. The CDR3, as DNA: TGTGCCAGCTCACCACGAAGGACACTCAACACCGGGGAGCTGTTTTTT. It specifies CASSPRRTLNTGELFF.

V is TRBV6-5 and J is TRBJ2-7, with TRBD1 identical over 9 bases. The CDR3 consists of 15 residues. Trimming took 6 bases from V and 3 from J; bases not matched to a gene: 9. Germline V lookup: CDR1 MNHEY, CDR2 SVGAGI. CDR3 in DNA: TGTGCCAGCAGGACTTCCGGGACAGGGAGCTACGAGCAGTACTTC. Protein sequence: CASRTSGTGSYEQYF.

The chain is built from TRBV29-1 and TRBJ2-6; 9 bases are a match to TRBD1. The CDR3 totals 16 residues. From germline, CDR1 is SQVTM and CDR2 ANQGSEA. J lost 2 bases, V lost 6 bases, and 8 bases had no gene match. CDR3 region: CSVAGQGSPGANVLTF. Here the CDR3 DNA reads TGCAGCGTCGCTGGACAGGGGTCTCCTGGGGCCAACGTCCTGACTTTC.

The chain links TRBV7-9 to TRBJ2-7, with TRBD2 matching over 9 bases. The V gene end was trimmed by 11 bases and the J gene end by 2 bases; junction bases not matched to a gene: 7. Germline CDR1 and CDR2: SEHNR and FQNEAQ (reference sequence). The length of the CDR3 is 13 residues. The CDR3 loop reads CAGSLAGTYEQYF. For the CDR3, the DNA is TGTGCCGGTTCTCTAGCGGGAACCTACGAGCAGTACTTC.

V and J are TRBV7-2 and TRBJ2-3, with TRBD2 matching over 13 bases. The germline V gene encodes CDR1 SGHTA and CDR2 FQGNSA. The CDR3 sequence is 16 residues long. The trim removed 8 bases at V and 0 bases at J, leaving 5 bases unmatched. The DNA for the CDR3 is TGTGCCAGCCAACTAGCGGGGGGGTATAGCACAGATACGCAGTATTTT. Amino acid sequence: CASQLAGGYSTDTQYF.

The rearrangement uses TRBV15 and TRBJ1-1; TRBD1 might be the D (5 bases). The CDR3 length is 16 residues. Germline values: CDR1 LNHNV, CDR2 YYDKDF (reference sequence). Trimming shortened V by 1 base and J by 1 base, and 13 bases separated the two germline ends. The CDR3 here is CATSRGQGGGNTEAFF. CDR3 bases: TGTGCCACCAGCAGAGGGCAGGGCGGGGGGAACACTGAAGCTTTCTTT.

J is TRBJ1-1 and V is TRBV5-1; 10 bases match TRBD1. The CDR3 extends over 16 amino acids. Trimming cost V 4 bases and J 4 bases; bases outside gene matches: 10. Germline V gene data show CDR1 as SGHRS and CDR2 as YFSETQ. As DNA, the CDR3 is TGCGCCAGCAGCCCGTTGACAGGGGGCTTGGGCACTGAAGCTTTCTTT. It translates to CASSPLTGGLGTEAFF.

The chain carries TRBV9 and TRBJ1-1, with a weak D call TRBD1 (5 bases). This CDR3 spans 14 amino acids. The V end lost 1 base, the J end lost 1 base, and 8 bases lay between the germline ends. Germline CDR1 and CDR2: SGDLS and YYNGEE. CDR3 coding DNA: TGTGCCAGCAGCGTACAGCAGGGGAACACTGAAGCTTTCTTT. Its translation is CASSVQQGNTEAFF.

In this sample, this clone turned up once. V and J are TRBV7-2 and TRBJ1-1; TRBD1 matches at 7 bases. The germline gives CDR1 SGHTA, CDR2 FQGNSA. The length of the CDR3 is 16 residues. The J segment lost 5 bases and the V segment lost 1 base, leaving 10 bases of the junction unmatched. The CDR3 DNA is TGTGCCAGCAGCTTAGGGCCAGGGGGTGTACAGACTGAAGCTTTCTTT. Translation: CASSLGPGGVQTEAFF.